This TCR beta chain was sequenced for a study of blood T cell repertoires in COVID-19 (dated by TCRdb to 2019 to 2021). Regarding the complete study: Collaborator samples came from the United States, Italy and Spain and covered acute and convalescent phases of COVID-19. The material from the prospective study consisted of cDNA or gDNA derived from T cells, B-cell-depleted T cells, or PBMCs. The dataset comprised deeply sampled blood TCRbeta repertoires from subjects exposed to, actively infected with, or recovered from COVID-19. The repertoires were released in a freely available public database intended as a resource for research on the immune response to SARS-CoV-2. The samples were drawn from two sources: the first 160 participants of the ongoing ImmuneRACE study, and 1,000 to 1,500 subjects contributed by 6 global collaborators. Nearly every sample came with metadata listing a de-identified subject ID, COVID-19 status, age in years and sex. Where available, HLA class I and class II types were taken from metadata supplied by the sample provider and were not determined by assay-based typing.

TCRbeta CDR3 regions were amplified from genomic DNA using the immunoSEQ Assay, a bias-controlled multiplex PCR. The source study handled its data this way. The number of nucleated cells in each sample was estimated by amplification of reference gene primers within the assay. Sequence reads were collapsed and filtered to measure the absolute abundance of every unique TCRbeta CDR3 rearrangement. For each sample, productive Simpson clonality was calculated by taking the square root of Simpson's diversity index across productive rearrangements. Not all clones reach the TCRdb copy of this immuneACCESS table, which keeps in-frame sequences only. Checked studies attribute under half of the gap to unresolved V genes and leave the rest unexplained. V, J and clone size are those of that table, while D and trimming were read from the DNA. Within this sample are tens of thousands of clones, with roughly 88% of them counted one time only. The ten most abundant clones make up 8.1% of the sample.

Via the germline V gene (reference sequence), CDR1 is SEHNR and CDR2 FQNEAQ. Ends trimmed: V by 5 bases, J by 7 bases; bases unmatched to a gene: 14. CDR3 length: 15 amino acids, cysteine to phenylalanine. Only the CDR3 region is kept as DNA, spanning 45 bases read in frame from base 1. Results and caveats for the whole study, not just this receptor: The quantity of clinical and demographic metadata differed by source and by participant and was supplied without curation.

The collaborating institutions used their own protocols to collect whole blood in K2EDTA tubes. For TCRbeta analysis, collaborator samples were shipped as frozen whole blood, as isolated PBMCs, or as DNA extracted from either sample type. Remarks on this clone: Its antigen target is currently unknown. No quality values exist for individual bases; no much larger clone is one base distant.

The chain uses TRBV7-9 and TRBJ2-7, with 7 bases in between that match TRBD2. The sample taken for sequencing was peripheral blood. The origin of this receptor is a woman between 70 and 85 years old with acute or convalescent COVID-19. Here the CDR3 is given as CASSRARGRAEEQYF. The nucleotides read TGTGCCAGCAGCCGAGCGCGGGGGAGGGCCGAAGAGCAGTACTTC.